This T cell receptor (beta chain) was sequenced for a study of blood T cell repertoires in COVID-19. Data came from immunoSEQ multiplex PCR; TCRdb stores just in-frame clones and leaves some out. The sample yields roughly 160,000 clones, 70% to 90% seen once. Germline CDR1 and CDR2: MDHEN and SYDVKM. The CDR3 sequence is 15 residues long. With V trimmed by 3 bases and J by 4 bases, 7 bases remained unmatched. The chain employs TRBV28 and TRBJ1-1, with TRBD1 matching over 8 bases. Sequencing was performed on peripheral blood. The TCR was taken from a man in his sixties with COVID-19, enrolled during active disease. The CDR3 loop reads CASSFPDRVSTEAFF. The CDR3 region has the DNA TGTGCCAGCAGTTTCCCGGACAGGGTGAGCACTGAAGCTTTCTTT. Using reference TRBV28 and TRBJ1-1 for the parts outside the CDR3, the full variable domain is DVKVTQSSRYLVKRTGEKVFLECVQDMDHENMFWYRQDPGLGLRLIYFSYDVKMKEKGDIPEGYSVSREKKERFSLILESASTNQTSMYLCASSFPDRVSTEAFFGQGTRLTVV.